One sample yielded the 15 T cell receptor beta chains listed below, sequenced in a study of CD4 T cells in relation to SARS-CoV-2 and coronaviruses. Unexposed donor CD4+ T cells date from about 2010-2019, before the COVID-19 pandemic. The cells were cultured for less than twelve days before CD4+ T cells were isolated. These receptors have no known antigen. The repertoire was sequenced with immunoSEQ multiplex PCR; TCRdb's copy has only in-frame clones and lacks some. The sample comprises around 22,000 clones, about four fifths of which are singletons, and about 12% rests with the top ten. Source material: CD4+ T cells from PBMCs, cultured in vitro. These receptors came from a human donor in good health.

The V and J genes are TRBV6-5 and TRBJ2-7; no clear D gene. Germline CDR1 reads MNHEY; CDR2 reads SVGAGI. The CDR3 extends over 14 amino acids. The V end was cut by 0 bases, the J end by 2 bases, with 8 bases between. The chain's CDR3 is CASSYSAGPYEQYF. The CDR3 DNA reads as TGTGCCAGCAGTTACTCGGCCGGCCCCTACGAGCAGTACTTC.

The chain couples TRBV13 to TRBJ2-1; 7 positions match TRBD2. In germline, CDR1 is PRHDT, CDR2 FYEKMQ (reference sequence). Unmatched junction bases numbered 9, after V lost 7 bases and J lost 3 bases. The CDR3 runs 15 residues. DNA for the CDR3: TGTGCCAGCACCATTATCGCGGGAGTCTACAATGAGCAGTTCTTC. Amino acids: CASTIIAGVYNEQFF.

The rearrangement joins TRBV19 to TRBJ2-3, with D perhaps being TRBD1 or TRBD2 (5 bases each). The CDR3 totals 15 residues. Trimming shortened V by 5 bases and J by 2 bases, and 14 bases separated the two germline ends. CDR1 and CDR2 (germline): LNHDA, SQIVND (reference sequence). The CDR3 protein is CASSLGLGPTDTQYF. The CDR3 region has the DNA TGTGCCAGTAGTCTCGGACTGGGACCCACAGATACGCAGTATTTT. The whole variable domain, remainder taken from reference TRBV19 and TRBJ2-3, is DGGITQSPKYLFRKEGQNVTLSCEQNLNHDAMYWYRQDPGQGLRLIYYSQIVNDFQKGDIAEGYSVSREKKESFPLTVTSAQKNPTAFYLCASSLGLGPTDTQYFGPGTRLTVL.

This clone is labeled large. The chain carries TRBV4-1 and TRBJ1-3; no reliable D call. Germline CDR1 MGHRA, CDR2 YSYEKL. V lost 0 bases, J lost 2 bases, and 17 bases lay in between. This CDR3 has 18 amino acids. The CDR3 spells CASSQESLGRITGNTIYF. In DNA, the CDR3 is TGCGCCAGCAGCCAAGAATCATTAGGCAGGATTACTGGAAACACCATATATTTT.

The chain is built from TRBV3-1 (or the pseudogene TRBV3-2) and TRBJ2-1, with D tentatively TRBD2 (6 bases). This CDR3 contains 12 residues. Looked up from germline, CDR1 is LGHDT and CDR2 is YNNKEL (reference sequence). V was cut by 6 bases and J by 5 bases, with 8 bases left in between. In nucleotides, the CDR3 is TGTGCCAGCAGAGGAGGGGACAATGAGCAGTTCTTC. This translates into CASRGGDNEQFF.

This rearrangement joins TRBV30 to TRBJ2-5; 9 bases align to TRBD2. V was pared by 8 bases and J by 5 bases, with 12 bases of the junction left unmatched. The CDR3 loop spans 14 amino acids. CDR1 GTSNPN and CDR2 SVGIG come from the germline V gene (reference sequence). The CDR3, as DNA: TGTGCCAGACAGGCGGGAGGGGATGTCGAGACCCAGTACTTC. Translation: CARQAGGDVETQYF.

The V call is TRBV21-1, the J call TRBJ2-4; the table gives TRBD1 as D, unverified against the DNA. TRBV21-1 is deemed a pseudogene. The CDR3 covers 17 residues. This chain's CDR3 is CASSKRVFRAAKNIQYF. In DNA form, the CDR3 reads TGTGCCAGCAGCAAACGGGTTTTCAGGGCAGCCAAAAACATTCAGTACTTC.

In nucleotides, the CDR3 is TGCGCCAGCAGCTTAAGAGCGGGAGCTCGGAATGAGCAGTTCTTC. Translated: CASSLRAGARNEQFF. J is TRBJ2-1 and V is TRBV5-1, with TRBD2 matching over 8 bases. Germline V gives CDR1 SGHRS, CDR2 YFSETQ. The V gene end was trimmed by 2 bases and the J gene end by 7 bases; junction bases not matched to a gene: 8. The length of the CDR3 is 15 residues. The full variable domain, rest sourced from reference TRBV5-1 and TRBJ2-1, is KAGVTQTPRYLIKTRGQQVTLSCSPISGHRSVSWYQQTPGQGLQFLFEYFSETQRNKGNFPGRFSGRQFSNSRSEMNVSTLELGDSALYLCASSLRAGARNEQFFGPGTRLTVL.

The chain links TRBV27 to TRBJ2-3; TRBD2 might be the D (6 bases). Germline CDR1 MNHEY, CDR2 SMNVEV (reference sequence). Trimming pared 7 bases from V and 8 bases from J, leaving 19 bases between. CDR3 length: 14 amino acids. The CDR3 DNA reads as TGTGCCAGCACCCAATTTCCGGGGGAAGCTACGCAGTATTTT. Its translation is CASTQFPGEATQYF.

The chain uses TRBV3-1 (or the pseudogene TRBV3-2) and TRBJ2-3; D is perhaps TRBD1 (6 bases). The CDR3 has 14 amino acids. Germline V gene sequence: CDR1 LGHDT, CDR2 YNNKEL (reference sequence). V lost 4 bases, J lost 1 base, and 9 bases lay in between. DNA for the CDR3: TGTGCCAGCAGCCCCCGGACAGGCACAGATACGCAGTATTTT. Translated: CASSPRTGTDTQYF.

A few counts support this clone. The chain carries TRBV11-2 and TRBJ2-7; D is possibly TRBD2 (6 bases). Trimming removed 7 bases from V and 5 bases from J, with 15 bases in between. Germline CDR1 is SGHAT and CDR2 is FQNNGV. The CDR3 is made up of 13 amino acids. The CDR3 region has the DNA TGTGCCAGCATGGCTAGCGCCGCCAACGAGCAGTACTTC. Its protein product is CASMASAANEQYF.

The rearrangement links TRBV18 to TRBJ1-2, with 7 nucleotides matching TRBD1. J was trimmed by 6 bases and V by 2 bases; bases with no gene match: 3. Germline-derived CDR1 and CDR2 are KGHSH and LQKENI. The CDR3 totals 13 residues. The CDR3 is CASSPETGNGYTF. The CDR3 DNA sequence: TGTGCCAGCTCACCAGAGACAGGGAATGGCTACACCTTC.

This rearrangement joins TRBV18 to TRBJ1-4; no definite D call. The ends were cut back, 3 bases at V and 8 bases at J, with 16 bases in the middle. The length of the CDR3 is 15 residues. Per germline, CDR1 KGHSH and CDR2 LQKENI. The CDR3 DNA follows: TGTGCCAGCTCACCTGACTGGCAGCTTCGGGAAAAACTGTTTTTT. Its translation: CASSPDWQLREKLFF. Together with reference TRBV18 and TRBJ1-4, the CDR3 gives the full variable domain: NAGVMQNPRHLVRRRGQEARLRCSPMKGHSHVYWYRQLPEEGLKFMVYLQKENIIDESGMPKERFSAEFPKEGPSILRIQQVVRGDSAAYFCASSPDWQLREKLFFGSGTQLSVL.

The chain couples TRBV4-1 to TRBJ1-1; 7 bases agree with TRBD1. Trimming at V came to 5 bases and at J to 3 bases, leaving 9 bases not matched to a gene. CDR3 length equals 15 residues. Germline V CDR1 and CDR2: MGHRA, YSYEKL. CDR3 residues: CASSYNRGSDTEAFF. CDR3 DNA: TGCGCCAGCAGCTATAACAGGGGATCGGACACTGAAGCTTTCTTT.

The chain is built from TRBV15 and TRBJ2-2; TRBD1 aligns across 8 bases. With V trimmed by 0 bases and J by 8 bases, 5 bases remained unmatched. Germline loops: CDR1 LNHNV, CDR2 YYDKDF (reference sequence). This CDR3 spans 15 amino acids. The CDR3 DNA is TGTGCCACCAGCAGAGACAAAGGGACAGGAGGGGAGCTGTTTTTT. This encodes CATSRDKGTGGELFF.